The 27 T cell receptor beta chains below were found in one sample sequenced in a study of post-analysis software for immune sequencing data. Points from the study as a whole: Compared with controls, patients had more of about 5 TRBV segments, including TRBV5-6, TRBV5-1 and TRBV20-1.

Every TCR beta cDNA library bore unique molecular identifiers. MiXCR was run by TCRdb on the PCR reads, yielding one entry per CDR3 protein. The sample gives fewer than 850,000 distinct CDR3 sequences, 30% of which show up once; under 0.7% is in the top ten. Their antigens remain unidentified. Sequencing was done on a sample of blood. Receptors originate from a girl aged 5-17 years with multiple sclerosis.

V gene TRBV5-1 combines with J gene TRBJ1-3, with a weak D call TRBD1 (5 bases). CDR1 is SGHRS, CDR2 YFSETQ, per germline. The V end lost 4 bases, the J end lost 0 bases, and 11 bases lay between the germline ends. The length of the CDR3 is 15 residues. The CDR3 DNA sequence: TGCGCCAGCAGCCAGACAGAGAGCTCTGGAAACACCATATATTTT. Its translation is CASSQTESSGNTIYF.

The V and J genes are TRBV5-1 and TRBJ2-3; no reliable D call. The CDR3 runs to 13 residues. Trimming stripped 4 bases from V and 4 bases from J, with 10 bases between. Germline V lookup: CDR1 SGHRS, CDR2 YFSETQ. In nucleotides, the CDR3 is TGCGCCAGCAGCGGTTCGTCTCCAGATACGCAGTATTTT. This sequence encodes CASSGSSPDTQYF.

This clonotype was counted between two and nine times. The J gene is TRBJ1-5, the V gene TRBV20-1; D remains unclear. This CDR3 comprises 15 residues. V was clipped by 1 base and J by 2 bases, with 12 bases between them. CDR1 and CDR2 (germline): DFQATT, SNEGSKA (reference sequence). This CDR3 reads CSARGPTRGNQPQHF. The CDR3 region has the DNA TGCAGTGCTAGAGGACCAACGCGTGGCAATCAGCCCCAGCATTTT.

This clonotype was observed a few times. The chain employs TRBV6-2 or TRBV6-3 and TRBJ2-1, with D perhaps matching TRBD2 (6 bases). With 5 bases removed from V and 3 bases from J, the gap between germline ends came to 17 bases. This CDR3 is built from 16 residues. CDR1 MNHEY and CDR2 SVGEGT come from the germline V gene. Written as DNA, the CDR3 is TGTGCCAGCAGTCTGGTAGCGGAGAGTTACTACAATGAGCAGTTCTTC. Protein sequence: CASSLVAESYYNEQFF.

J is TRBJ1-5 and V is TRBV12-3 or TRBV12-4, with 7 bases fitting TRBD1. CDR3 length equals 14 residues. Trimming cost V 6 bases and J 9 bases; bases outside gene matches: 11. CDR3 amino acids: CASSLGAGGGPQHF. DNA for the CDR3: TGTGCCAGCAGCCTAGGGGCAGGGGGTGGGCCCCAGCATTTT.

This clonotype has just one count. A junction end diverges from the germline sequence, so it may reflect a read error. The chain is built from TRBV10-3 and TRBJ1-2; tentatively, D is TRBD1 (5 bases). CDR3 size: 14 residues. Germline CDR1 and CDR2: ENHRY and SYGVKD. CDR3 bases: TGTACCATCAGTGCACAGCAGGGTCATTATGGCTACACCTTC. This gives the protein CTISAQQGHYGYTF.

A remark on this clonotype: A much larger clone lies one base from this, so it may be a read error. The chain is built from TRBV6-6 and TRBJ2-3, with 7 bases fitting TRBD1. J lost 9 bases, V lost 8 bases, and 8 bases had no gene match. The CDR3 is 12 amino acids. Germline V gene data show CDR1 as MNHNY and CDR2 as SVGAGI (reference sequence). CDR3 region: CASPQGSLTQYF. The CDR3 DNA is TGTGCCAGCCCACAGGGGAGTTTGACGCAGTATTTT.

This clonotype has more than one count but fewer than ten. This chain joins TRBV7-2 and TRBJ2-1; no definite D call. The germline V and J ends were trimmed by 2 bases and 10 bases, with 18 bases remaining between them. The CDR3 covers 15 residues. CDR1 is SGHTA, CDR2 FQGNSA, per germline. The CDR3 DNA sequence: TGTGCCAGCAGCTTATCCTCTACCGGGCTTGTCGAGCAGTTCTTC. This sequence encodes CASSLSSTGLVEQFF.

The rearrangement uses TRBV6-2 or TRBV6-3 and TRBJ2-1; weak D call: TRBD2 (5 bases). This CDR3 region has 15 residues. Germline values: CDR1 MNHEY, CDR2 SVGEGT. The ends were cut back, 7 bases at V and 0 bases at J, with 13 bases in the middle. The CDR3 loop is CASTGLQSSYNEQFF. In DNA, the CDR3 is TGTGCCAGCACCGGACTGCAAAGCTCCTACAATGAGCAGTTCTTC.

The chain links TRBV28 to TRBJ2-7, with TRBD1 matching over 7 bases. Germline CDR1 is MDHEN and CDR2 is SYDVKM. Trimming at V came to 6 bases and at J to 1 base, leaving 9 bases not matched to a gene. The CDR3 has 15 residues. The CDR3 loop is CASSIGGLNSYEQYF. CDR3 bases: TGTGCCAGCAGCATAGGGGGCCTTAATTCCTACGAGCAGTACTTC.

With regard to this clonotype: A clone one base away is much larger, so this may be a read error. The J gene is TRBJ2-5, the V gene TRBV29-1; 10 nucleotides align to TRBD1. The CDR3 runs 15 residues. Trimming removed 0 bases from V and 11 bases from J; junction bases left unmatched: 12. The V gene's germline CDR1 is SQVTM and CDR2 ANQGSEA. CDR3 loop: CSVEDPGQGRNEQYF. The CDR3 nucleotides are TGCAGCGTTGAAGATCCGGGACAGGGGAGAAATGAGCAGTACTTC. Together with reference TRBV29-1 and TRBJ2-5, the CDR3 gives the full variable domain: SAVISQKPSRDICQRGTSLTIQCQVDSQVTMMFWYRQQPGQSLTLIATANQGSEATYESGFVIDKFPISRPNLTFSTLTVSNMSPEDSSIYLCSVEDPGQGRNEQYFGPGTRLLVL.

Only one count was recorded for this clonotype. This rearrangement joins TRBV5-1 to TRBJ2-5; D is ambiguous. Germline values: CDR1 SGHRS, CDR2 YFSETQ. The CDR3 has 16 amino acids. The V end lost 2 bases, the J end lost 0 bases, and 14 bases lay between the germline ends. CDR3 amino acids: CASSFGDLTYQETQYF. Written as DNA, the CDR3 is TGCGCCAGCAGCTTCGGAGACCTTACGTACCAAGAGACCCAGTACTTC.

The rearrangement links TRBV20-1 to TRBJ2-7, with 9 bases that match TRBD1. This CDR3 comprises 13 residues. V lost 8 bases, J lost 0 bases, and 5 bases stayed unmatched. Germline CDR1 reads DFQATT; CDR2 reads SNEGSKA (reference sequence). CDR3 amino acids: CSPMGQGSYEQYF. Here the CDR3 DNA reads TGCAGTCCAATGGGACAGGGCTCCTACGAGCAGTACTTC.

CDR3 in DNA: TGCAGCGCCAGGGGTTCTCCAAATGAAAAACTGTTTTTT. Translating gives CSARGSPNEKLFF. The chain uses TRBV29-1 and TRBJ1-4, with D tentatively TRBD1 (6 bases). V lost 7 bases and J lost 5, with 14 bases in between. From germline, CDR1 is SQVTM and CDR2 ANQGSEA. CDR3 length equals 13 residues. Full variable domain (outside the CDR3, taken from reference TRBV29-1 and TRBJ1-4): SAVISQKPSRDICQRGTSLTIQCQVDSQVTMMFWYRQQPGQSLTLIATANQGSEATYESGFVIDKFPISRPNLTFSTLTVSNMSPEDSSIYLCSARGSPNEKLFFGSGTQLSVL.

This clonotype was counted only a few times. The chain couples TRBV20-1 to TRBJ1-2, with D tentatively TRBD1 (6 bases). CDR3 length: 13 amino acids. Per the germline V gene, CDR1 is DFQATT and CDR2 is SNEGSKA (reference sequence). V lost 6 bases and J 5 bases, leaving 16 bases between the germline ends. The CDR3 reads CSASDRKLYGYTF. The CDR3, as DNA: TGCAGTGCCTCGGACAGAAAACTGTATGGCTACACCTTC.

This clonotype was found a few times. This rearrangement joins TRBV29-1 to TRBJ2-7; 10 bases are a match to TRBD2. The CDR3 loop spans 14 amino acids. With 1 base clipped from V and 7 bases from J, the junction kept 7 bases outside the gene matches. Germline CDR1 is SQVTM and CDR2 is ANQGSEA. CDR3 in amino acids: CSVEAVAGGREQYF. CDR3 bases: TGCAGCGTTGAAGCAGTAGCGGGAGGAAGAGAGCAGTACTTC.

This chain links TRBV9 with TRBJ2-4, with D perhaps TRBD1 (6 bases). This CDR3 is built from 17 residues. V gave up 0 bases and J gave up 5 bases, with 18 bases separating them. Germline V gives CDR1 SGDLS, CDR2 YYNGEE. As DNA, the CDR3 is TGTGCCAGCAGCGTAGGAGGATCCGACAGGAACCAAAACATTCAGTACTTC. Translated: CASSVGGSDRNQNIQYF.

The chain couples TRBV7-2 to TRBJ1-2, with D perhaps matching TRBD1 (5 bases). Trimming stripped 1 base from V and 8 bases from J, with 29 bases between. Germline CDR1 is SGHTA and CDR2 is FQGNSA. The CDR3 contains 19 residues. The CDR3, as DNA: TGTGCCAGCAGCTTAGTTTTTCCCCCGGGACCTAAAACCTCGTGGGGCTACACCTTC. It codes for CASSLVFPPGPKTSWGYTF.

The chain joins TRBV29-1 to TRBJ1-1; tentative D call: TRBD1 (5 bases). The germline gives CDR1 SQVTM, CDR2 ANQGSEA. The germline V and J ends were trimmed by 4 bases and 1 base, with 10 bases remaining between them. The length of the CDR3 is 13 residues. The CDR3 nucleotides read TGCAGCGTTGGCCCCGGGGGGAACACTGAAGCTTTCTTT. Its translation: CSVGPGGNTEAFF.

This clonotype was seen ten or more times. A read error may account for a junction end that differs from germline. The chain combines TRBV7-8 with TRBJ2-3, with a weak D call TRBD1 (5 bases). The CDR3 length is 14 residues. The germline CDR1 and CDR2 sequences are SGHVS and FQNEAQ. The CDR3 is CASSLGADTDTQYF. The DNA of the CDR3 is TGTGCCAGCAGTTTAGGGGCAGACACAGATACGCAGTATTTT.

The V gene is TRBV11-2, the J gene TRBJ1-5; D call uncertain. Trimming shortened V by 5 bases and J by 2 bases, and 13 bases separated the two germline ends. Germline V gene lookup returns CDR1 SGHAT and CDR2 FQNNGV. This CDR3 is built from 15 residues. The CDR3 DNA follows: TGTGCCAGCAGCAAAGACCCCGGTGGCAATCAGCCCCAGCATTTT. It yields the protein CASSKDPGGNQPQHF. The full variable domain, its missing parts supplied by reference TRBV11-2 and TRBJ1-5, is EAGVAQSPRYKIIEKRQSVAFWCNPISGHATLYWYQQILGQGPKLLIQFQNNGVVDDSQLPKDRFSAERLKGVDSTLKIQPAKLEDSAVYLCASSKDPGGNQPQHFGDGTRLSIL.

This clonotype was seen more than once but under ten times. This may be a read error: a much more frequent sequence differs by one nucleotide. The chain combines TRBV7-8 with TRBJ2-5; D is unresolved. Germline CDR1 is SGHVS and CDR2 is FQNEAQ. The CDR3 runs to 12 residues. CDR3 nucleotide sequence: TGTGCCAACAGCTTAGAACGGGAGACCCAGTACTTC. Translated: CANSLERETQYF. The full variable domain, completed using reference TRBV7-8 and TRBJ2-5, is GAGVSQSPRYKVAKRGQDVALRCDPISGHVSLFWYQQALGQGPEFLTYFQNEAQLDKSGLPSDRFFAERPEGSVSTLKIQRTQQEDSAVYLCANSLERETQYFGPGTRLLVL.

J is TRBJ2-3 and V is TRBV5-1, with D maybe TRBD1 (6 bases). Germline V lookup: CDR1 SGHRS, CDR2 YFSETQ. This CDR3 region has 16 residues. V was shortened by 4 bases and J by 0 bases, with 15 bases between the two germline ends. CDR3 loop: CASSETGFSSTDTQYF. Here the CDR3 DNA reads TGCGCCAGCAGCGAGACAGGTTTCTCTAGCACAGATACGCAGTATTTT.

The V call is TRBV6-6, the J call TRBJ2-7; 16 bases are a match to TRBD2. This CDR3 comprises 16 residues. V was clipped by 2 bases and J by 2 bases; unmatched bases: 0. Germline CDR1 MNHNY, CDR2 SVGAGI (reference sequence). The DNA for the CDR3 is TGTGCCAGCAGTTACGGGACTAGCGGGAGGGCCTACGAGCAGTACTTC. Translating it yields CASSYGTSGRAYEQYF.

This clonotype came up a few times. A clone one base away is much larger, so this may be a read error. The J gene is TRBJ2-1, the V gene TRBV10-3; TRBD1 is a possible D gene (5 bases). V was pared by 6 bases and J by 5 bases, with 5 bases between. The CDR3 is 11 residues long. In germline, CDR1 is ENHRY, CDR2 SYGVKD. This chain's CDR3 is CAIRGDNEQFF. CDR3 coding DNA: TGTGCCATCAGAGGGGACAATGAGCAGTTCTTC.

This chain connects TRBV20-1 to TRBJ1-1, with no clear D. Trimming took 3 bases from V and 10 from J, leaving 12 bases between them. The CDR3 is 11 residues long. Per the germline V gene, CDR1 is DFQATT and CDR2 is SNEGSKA (reference sequence). As DNA, the CDR3 is TGCAGTGCTAGGCCCGGCCGAGGAGCTTTCTTT. It is translated as CSARPGRGAFF.

This clonotype was seen a few times. V gene TRBV5-4 combines with J gene TRBJ1-6; D unresolved. CDR1 is SGHNT and CDR2 is YYREEE in the germline V gene (reference sequence). V shed 4 bases and J shed 0 bases, with 8 bases lying between them. The CDR3 runs to 15 residues. CDR3 in amino acids: CASSLEASYNSPLHF. The CDR3 DNA is TGTGCCAGCAGCCTGGAAGCCTCCTATAATTCACCCCTCCACTTT.